The subject of this entry is one TCR beta chain. The sample belongs to a study of blood T cell repertoires in COVID-19. The overall study: From the United States, Italy and Spain came samples of acute and convalescent COVID-19. T cells, B-cell-depleted T cells, or PBMCs supplied cDNA or gDNA.

The CDR3 extends over 13 amino acids. In germline, CDR1 is SNHLY, CDR2 FYNNEI. V was trimmed by 8 bases and J by 3 bases, leaving 11 bases between them. In the original analysis: Estimation of nucleated cell counts relied on the amplification of reference gene primers. The data were produced by immunoSEQ multiplex PCR, yet TCRdb's version contains in-frame clones alone and is incomplete. V, J and clone size are those of that table, while D and trimming were read from the DNA. The sample shows about 240,000 clones, approximately 80% of them seen only once. This sequence originates from a woman older than 75 with acute or convalescent COVID-19. Material for sequencing was peripheral blood. The chain is built from TRBV2 and TRBJ1-5; a possible D gene is TRBD1 (6 bases). The CDR3 reads CASGRGDNQPQHF. CDR3 nucleotides: TGTGCCAGCGGCAGGGGAGACAATCAGCCCCAGCATTTT.